The 27 T cell receptor beta chains reported below all come from one sample, sequenced in a study of T cell responses to AZD1222 COVID-19 vaccine. This table comes from immunoSEQ multiplex PCR, and its TCRdb copy is limited to in-frame clones, with some not included. The table records around 180,000 clones, roughly 92% of them present only once. The sequencing here drew on peripheral blood, taken 28 days after the second AZD1222 dose. These TCRs come from an adult who received the AZD1222 COVID-19 vaccine.

The chain uses TRBV7-8 and TRBJ2-4; tentative D call: TRBD2 (7 bases). CDR1 and CDR2 from the germline V gene are SGHVS and FQNEAQ. The germline V and J ends were trimmed by 5 bases and 1 base, with 18 bases remaining between them. CDR3 length equals 17 residues. CDR3 loop: CASSAVGGAPAKNIQYF. CDR3 nucleotide sequence: TGTGCCAGCAGCGCGGTGGGGGGGGCCCCGGCCAAAAACATTCAGTACTTC.

The chain recombines TRBV6-5 with TRBJ2-3; 8 bases match TRBD2. The germline V gene has CDR1 MNHEY and CDR2 SVGAGI. The CDR3 has 16 amino acids. V trimming: 0 bases; J trimming: 6 bases; junction bases outside the gene matches: 8. Here the CDR3 DNA reads TGTGCCAGCAGTTACTCGACGAGCGGGAGAGCCGATACGCAGTATTTT. Its translation: CASSYSTSGRADTQYF.

The chain is built from TRBV5-1 and TRBJ2-7, with 7 bases aligning to TRBD2. After removal of 0 bases from V and 4 bases from J, the junction contained 10 bases not matched to a gene. Germline-derived CDR1 and CDR2 are SGHRS and YFSETQ. This CDR3 region has 16 residues. CDR3 in DNA: TGCGCCAGCAGCTTGGCCGTTTATACTAGCGCTTACGAGCAGTACTTC. Translating gives CASSLAVYTSAYEQYF.

The J gene is TRBJ1-1, the V gene TRBV4-2; tentative D call: TRBD1 (5 bases). CDR3 length equals 20 residues. Germline V gene data show CDR1 as LGHNA and CDR2 as YNFKEQ. V shed 0 bases and J shed 0 bases, with 23 bases lying between them. The CDR3 nucleotides are TGTGCCAGCAGCCAAGACCTCGTAGGGGCAGTTATCGACTTGAACACTGAAGCTTTCTTT. Residues: CASSQDLVGAVIDLNTEAFF.

This clone was counted once. The V and J genes are TRBV27 and TRBJ1-2, with 7 bases identical to TRBD1. V lost 5 bases to trimming and J lost 5 bases; unmatched junction nucleotides: 8. In germline, CDR1 is MNHEY, CDR2 SMNVEV (reference sequence). The CDR3 loop spans 14 amino acids. CDR3 nucleotide sequence: TGTGCCAGCAGTACAAACGACAGGGTATATGGCTACACCTTC. This encodes CASSTNDRVYGYTF.

The CDR3 loop is CASGRLRGTVNLSGANVLTF. In nucleotides, the CDR3 is TGCGCCAGCGGGAGACTCCGGGGGACGGTGAACTTATCTGGGGCCAACGTCCTGACTTTC. The V and J genes are TRBV5-1 and TRBJ2-6; maybe TRBD2 (6 bases). The germline gives CDR1 SGHRS, CDR2 YFSETQ. This CDR3 contains 20 residues. Trimming stripped 7 bases from V and 1 base from J, with 27 bases between.

This clone appeared once. The J gene is TRBJ2-1, the V gene TRBV6-6; perhaps TRBD2 as D (5 bases). Trimming shortened V by 2 bases and J by 8 bases, and 13 bases separated the two germline ends. Germline CDR1 and CDR2: MNHNY and SVGAGI (reference sequence). This CDR3 is built from 14 residues. In DNA form, the CDR3 reads TGTGCCAGCAGTTACCCCGGGGATGCCGATGAGCAGTTCTTC. Translated, it gives CASSYPGDADEQFF.

The chain uses TRBV7-6 and TRBJ2-3, with 14 bases aligning to TRBD2. With 5 bases clipped from V and 5 bases from J, the junction kept 9 bases outside the gene matches. Germline CDR1 reads SGHVS; CDR2 reads FNYEAQ. The CDR3 is 17 amino acids. The CDR3 DNA reads as TGTGCCAGCAGCCTACGACTAGCGGGGGGGGCCGGAGATACGCAGTATTTT. The encoded protein is CASSLRLAGGAGDTQYF.

The chain is built from TRBV28 and TRBJ1-6, with a possible D match to TRBD1 (6 bases). Trimming removed 8 bases from V and 5 bases from J, with 10 bases in between. CDR3 length equals 13 residues. Germline assignment: CDR1 MDHEN and CDR2 SYDVKM. The CDR3 loop reads CASRDTNNSPLHF. DNA for the CDR3: TGTGCCAGCCGGGACACCAATAATTCACCCCTCCACTTT.

The chain links TRBV6-6 to TRBJ1-4; 7 bases map to TRBD1. Germline CDR1 and CDR2: MNHNY and SVGAGI (reference sequence). This CDR3 is built from 15 residues. Trimming at V came to 5 bases and at J to 5 bases, leaving 8 bases not matched to a gene. This chain's CDR3 is CASSGDSFPNEKLFF. In nucleotides, the CDR3 is TGTGCCAGCAGTGGGGACAGCTTCCCCAATGAAAAACTGTTTTTT.

The V and J genes are TRBV19 and TRBJ2-3; D is uncertain. The V end was cut by 5 bases, the J end by 4 bases, with 10 bases between. The CDR3 is 13 amino acids. Germline values: CDR1 LNHDA, CDR2 SQIVND (reference sequence). The CDR3 loop is CASSSRAADTQYF. The DNA for the CDR3 is TGTGCCAGTAGTTCCCGGGCCGCAGATACGCAGTATTTT.

This chain links TRBV2 with TRBJ1-5, with D unclear. CDR1 and CDR2 from the germline V gene are SNHLY and FYNNEI. CDR3 length: 14 amino acids. With 7 bases removed from V and 7 bases from J, the gap between germline ends came to 17 bases. In DNA, the CDR3 is TGTGCCAGCAAAACAAATGGGCAGCTCCAGCCCCAGCATTTT. Protein product: CASKTNGQLQPQHF. Full variable domain (remainder filled in from reference TRBV2 and TRBJ1-5): EPEVTQTPSHQVTQMGQEVILRCVPISNHLYFYWYRQILGQKVEFLVSFYNNEISEKSEIFDDQFSVERPDGSNFTLKIRSTKLEDSAMYFCASKTNGQLQPQHFGDGTRLSIL.

The chain combines TRBV6-6 with TRBJ2-5, with 9 bases matching TRBD1. The CDR3 has 14 residues. V lost 4 bases to trimming and J lost 6 bases; unmatched junction nucleotides: 6. Per the germline V gene, CDR1 is MNHNY and CDR2 is SVGAGI (reference sequence). Written as DNA, the CDR3 is TGTGCCAGCAGTTTAACAGGGGGCGGGAAGACCCAGTACTTC. This encodes CASSLTGGGKTQYF.

This sequence joins TRBV7-9 and TRBJ2-1; 15 nucleotides align to TRBD2. The CDR3 totals 16 residues. The V segment lost 7 bases and the J segment 9 bases; nucleotides outside the gene matches: 10. CDR1 is SEHNR, CDR2 FQNEAQ, per germline (reference sequence). CDR3 residues: CASNQGLAGGGSEQFF. The CDR3 DNA reads as TGTGCCAGCAACCAGGGACTAGCGGGGGGAGGCAGTGAGCAGTTCTTC. The full variable domain, its missing parts supplied by reference TRBV7-9 and TRBJ2-1, is DTGVSQNPRHKITKRGQNVTFRCDPISEHNRLYWYRQTLGQGPEFLTYFQNEAQLEKSRLLSDRFSAERPKGSFSTLEIQRTEQGDSAMYLCASNQGLAGGGSEQFFGPGTRLTVL.

This clone occurred once. This chain links TRBV4-1 with TRBJ2-6, with D possibly TRBD1 on 6 matching bases. CDR1 and CDR2 from the germline V gene are MGHRA and YSYEKL. CDR3 length: 17 residues. Deletions cut 1 base from V and 2 bases from J, with 12 bases between. In nucleotides, the CDR3 is TGCGCCAGCAGCCAAGTACAGGGCGGCGCTGGGGCCAACGTCCTGACTTTC. It is translated as CASSQVQGGAGANVLTF.

The DNA of the CDR3 is TGTGCCACCAGCTCCTCGCCGAGGCCAATCTACGAGCAGTACTTC. Translating it yields CATSSSPRPIYEQYF. The chain links TRBV24-1 to TRBJ2-7; D is unclear. From germline, CDR1 is KGHDR and CDR2 SFDVKD. The V and J ends lost 7 bases and 3 bases respectively, with 18 bases between them. The CDR3 totals 15 residues.

The CDR3: CASSLLELGGAFF. The CDR3 bases are TGCGCCAGCAGCTTATTGGAATTAGGCGGAGCTTTCTTT. V usage is TRBV5-1 and J usage is TRBJ1-1, with unresolved D. The germline V and J ends were trimmed by 2 bases and 10 bases, with 15 bases remaining between them. In germline, CDR1 is SGHRS, CDR2 YFSETQ. This CDR3 has 13 residues.

This chain uses TRBV19 with TRBJ1-1; D remains ambiguous. CDR1 LNHDA and CDR2 SQIVND come from the germline V gene (reference sequence). Between the trimmed V and J ends, which lost 2 bases and 0 bases, there was a span of 10 bases. The CDR3 runs to 15 residues. CDR3 DNA sequence: TGTGCCAGTAGTATACTCGCAGACATGAACACTGAAGCTTTCTTT. This sequence encodes CASSILADMNTEAFF.

V gene TRBV11-2 combines with J gene TRBJ1-6; TRBD1 matches at 8 bases. The V gene's germline CDR1 is SGHAT and CDR2 FQNNGV. V was clipped by 5 bases and J by 9 bases; unmatched bases: 12. The CDR3 extends over 16 amino acids. DNA for the CDR3: TGTGCCAGCAGCGAGACAGGGGTTAACCCGATTTCACCCCTCCACTTT. Amino acids: CASSETGVNPISPLHF. The full variable domain, completed using reference TRBV11-2 and TRBJ1-6, is EAGVAQSPRYKIIEKRQSVAFWCNPISGHATLYWYQQILGQGPKLLIQFQNNGVVDDSQLPKDRFSAERLKGVDSTLKIQPAKLEDSAVYLCASSETGVNPISPLHFGNGTRLTVT.

This sequence joins TRBV30 and TRBJ1-5, with a weak D call TRBD1 (6 bases). The CDR3 totals 14 residues. V was trimmed by 0 bases and J by 5 bases, leaving 11 bases between them. The germline CDR1 and CDR2 sequences are GTSNPN and SVGIG (reference sequence). CDR3 loop: CAWSVGAWDQPQHF. The CDR3 nucleotides read TGTGCCTGGAGTGTGGGGGCATGGGATCAGCCCCAGCATTTT.

The rearrangement links TRBV7-3 to TRBJ1-2; D is ambiguous. The CDR3 is 14 residues long. V lost 5 bases and J 8 bases, leaving 18 bases between the germline ends. Germline values: CDR1 SGHTA, CDR2 FQGTGA. CDR3 protein: CASSAAPQEEGYTF. Written as DNA, the CDR3 is TGTGCCAGCAGCGCCGCCCCCCAGGAGGAGGGCTACACCTTC. The full variable domain, its missing parts supplied by reference TRBV7-3 and TRBJ1-2, is GAGVSQTPSNKVTEKGKYVELRCDPISGHTALYWYRQSLGQGPEFLIYFQGTGAADDSGLPNDRFFAVRPEGSVSTLKIQRTERGDSAVYLCASSAAPQEEGYTFGSGTRLTVV.

For this clone: Other DNA sequences of this sample code for an identical CDR3. The chain couples TRBV5-1 to TRBJ1-1; 8 bases match TRBD1. Germline V CDR1 and CDR2: SGHRS, YFSETQ. V gave up 2 bases and J gave up 5 bases; unmatched junction bases: 5. CDR3 length: 14 amino acids. CDR3 residues: CASSLGQGGTEAFF. CDR3 sequence (DNA): TGCGCCAGCAGCTTAGGACAGGGAGGGACTGAAGCTTTCTTT.

The chain couples TRBV6-6 to TRBJ2-7; 8 bases align to TRBD2. The CDR3 runs to 12 residues. V lost 2 bases and J lost 13; bases outside the gene matches: 7. Germline V gene data show CDR1 as MNHNY and CDR2 as SVGAGI (reference sequence). The DNA for the CDR3 is TGTGCCAGCAGTTACGTAACGGGAGGGCCCTACTTC. Its protein product is CASSYVTGGPYF.

The chain couples TRBV6-6 to TRBJ1-1; D unclear. In germline, CDR1 is MNHNY, CDR2 SVGAGI (reference sequence). The V end lost 8 bases, the J end lost 1 base, and 14 bases lay between the germline ends. The CDR3 loop spans 14 amino acids. CDR3 DNA: TGTGCCAGCTCAACCAAGGCCCCGAACACTGAAGCTTTCTTT. This translates into CASSTKAPNTEAFF.

The V gene is TRBV6-5, the J gene TRBJ1-3; possibly TRBD1 for D (6 bases). Germline assignment: CDR1 MNHEY and CDR2 SVGAGI. V shed 2 bases and J shed 4 bases, with 12 bases lying between them. The CDR3 is made up of 15 amino acids. CDR3 sequence (DNA): TGTGCCAGCAGTTACGCGCGGGGGCCGGGAAACACCATATATTTT. Its translation is CASSYARGPGNTIYF.

The chain links TRBV5-5 to TRBJ2-7, with a possible D match to TRBD1 (5 bases). The CDR3 has 16 residues. The V end was cut by 0 bases, the J end by 1 base, with 14 bases between. Germline CDR1 reads SGHKS; CDR2 reads YYEKEE (reference sequence). The CDR3, as DNA: TGTGCCAGCAGCTTGGCCTGGGCAGGGTCATCCTACGAGCAGTACTTC. Translation gives CASSLAWAGSSYEQYF.

V is TRBV2 and J is TRBJ1-4; 11 bases align to TRBD1. V shed 7 bases and J 7 bases; nucleotides not matched to a gene: 5. The length of the CDR3 is 14 residues. Germline V gene sequence: CDR1 SNHLY, CDR2 FYNNEI. The CDR3 loop is CASTDRGRFEKLFF. The CDR3 bases are TGTGCCAGCACGGACAGGGGGCGCTTTGAAAAACTGTTTTTT.